This T cell receptor (beta chain) was found in a study of PD-1 blockade in classical Hodgkin lymphoma. Findings and limits, study-wide: TCR diversity rose significantly by C4D1 in CD4+ but not CD8+ cells.

Method: immunoSEQ multiplex PCR; TCRdb's copy keeps in-frame clones and lacks some. The sample records thousands of clones, about three quarters being singletons. With respect to this clone: Its cognate antigen is unknown.

Relapse was seen in all patients after autologous stem cell transplantation, and brentuximab vedotin exposure was variable. Under best response, outcomes were complete response, partial response or progressive disease. The CDR3 sequence is 14 residues long. V shed 0 bases and J shed 3 bases, with 7 bases lying between them. This clonotype originated in a human donor with classical Hodgkin lymphoma. Here the sequenced sample was peripheral blood mononuclear cells (PBMCs), taken at baseline. The rearrangement links TRBV23-1 to TRBJ2-3; D unclear. TRBV23-1 is an open reading frame, and its role is uncertain. The CDR3 sequence: CASSQSFSTDTQYF. CDR3 in DNA: TGCGCCAGCAGTCAATCTTTCTCGACAGATACGCAGTATTTT.